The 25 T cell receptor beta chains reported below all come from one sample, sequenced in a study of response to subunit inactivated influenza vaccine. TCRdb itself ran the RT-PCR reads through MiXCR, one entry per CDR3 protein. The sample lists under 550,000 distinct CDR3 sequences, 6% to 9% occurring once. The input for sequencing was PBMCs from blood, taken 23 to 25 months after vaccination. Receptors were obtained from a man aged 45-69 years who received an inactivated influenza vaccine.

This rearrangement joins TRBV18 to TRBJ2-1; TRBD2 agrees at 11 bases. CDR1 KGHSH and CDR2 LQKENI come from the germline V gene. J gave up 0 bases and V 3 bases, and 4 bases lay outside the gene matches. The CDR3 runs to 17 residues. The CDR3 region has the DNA TGTGCCAGCTCACCGCCGGGACTAGCGGTCTCCTACAATGAGCAGTTCTTC. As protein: CASSPPGLAVSYNEQFF.

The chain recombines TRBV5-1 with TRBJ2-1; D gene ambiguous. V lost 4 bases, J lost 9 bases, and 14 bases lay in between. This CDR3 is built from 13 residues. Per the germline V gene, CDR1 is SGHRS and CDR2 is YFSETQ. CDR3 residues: CASSGLETIEQFF. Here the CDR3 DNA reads TGCGCCAGCAGCGGCCTAGAGACGATTGAGCAGTTCTTC.

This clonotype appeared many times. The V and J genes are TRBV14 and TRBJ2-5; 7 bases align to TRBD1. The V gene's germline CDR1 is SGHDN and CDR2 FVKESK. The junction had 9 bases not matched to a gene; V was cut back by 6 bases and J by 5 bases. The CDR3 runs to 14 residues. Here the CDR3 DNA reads TGTGCCAGCAGTCAAAACAGGGGATCGGAGACCCAGTACTTC. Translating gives CASSQNRGSETQYF.

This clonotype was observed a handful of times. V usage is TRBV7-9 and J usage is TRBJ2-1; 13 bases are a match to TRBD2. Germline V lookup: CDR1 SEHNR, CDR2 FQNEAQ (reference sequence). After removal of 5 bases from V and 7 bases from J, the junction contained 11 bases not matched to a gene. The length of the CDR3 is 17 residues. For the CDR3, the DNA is TGTGCCAGCAGCGCGCGCCCGGGACTAGCGGGGTGGAATGAGCAGTTCTTC. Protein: CASSARPGLAGWNEQFF.

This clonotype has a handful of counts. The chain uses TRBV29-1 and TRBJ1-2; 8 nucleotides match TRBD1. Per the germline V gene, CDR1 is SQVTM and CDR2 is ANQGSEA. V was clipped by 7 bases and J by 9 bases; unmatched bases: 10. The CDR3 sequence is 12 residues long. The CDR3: CSAPGQGRRYTF. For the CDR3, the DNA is TGCAGCGCTCCCGGACAGGGAAGACGCTACACCTTC. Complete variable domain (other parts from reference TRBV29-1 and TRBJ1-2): SAVISQKPSRDICQRGTSLTIQCQVDSQVTMMFWYRQQPGQSLTLIATANQGSEATYESGFVIDKFPISRPNLTFSTLTVSNMSPEDSSIYLCSAPGQGRRYTFGSGTRLTVV.

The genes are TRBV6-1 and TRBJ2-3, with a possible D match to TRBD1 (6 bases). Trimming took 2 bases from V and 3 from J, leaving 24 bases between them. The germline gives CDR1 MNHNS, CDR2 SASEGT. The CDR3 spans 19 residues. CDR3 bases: TGTGCCAGCAGTGAAAATCCCACAGGGAGCAGCTTAGAAACAGATACGCAGTATTTT. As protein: CASSENPTGSSLETDTQYF.

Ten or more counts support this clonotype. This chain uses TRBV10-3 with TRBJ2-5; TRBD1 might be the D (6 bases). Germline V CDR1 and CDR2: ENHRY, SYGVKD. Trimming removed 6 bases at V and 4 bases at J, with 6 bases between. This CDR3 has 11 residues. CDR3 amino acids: CAIRTGETQYF. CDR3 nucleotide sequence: TGTGCCATCAGGACAGGAGAGACCCAGTACTTC.

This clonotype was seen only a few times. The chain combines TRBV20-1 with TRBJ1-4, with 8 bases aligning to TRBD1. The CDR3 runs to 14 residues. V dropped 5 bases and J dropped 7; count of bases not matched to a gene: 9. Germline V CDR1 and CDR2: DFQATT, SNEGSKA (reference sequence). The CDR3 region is CSARETGASEKLFF. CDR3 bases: TGCAGTGCTCGGGAGACAGGGGCCAGTGAAAAACTGTTTTTT.

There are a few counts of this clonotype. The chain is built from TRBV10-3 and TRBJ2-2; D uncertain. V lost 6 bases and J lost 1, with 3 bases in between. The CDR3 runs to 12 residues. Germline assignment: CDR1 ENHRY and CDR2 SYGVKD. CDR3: CAIRGNTGELFF. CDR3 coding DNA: TGTGCCATCAGAGGGAACACCGGGGAGCTGTTTTTT.

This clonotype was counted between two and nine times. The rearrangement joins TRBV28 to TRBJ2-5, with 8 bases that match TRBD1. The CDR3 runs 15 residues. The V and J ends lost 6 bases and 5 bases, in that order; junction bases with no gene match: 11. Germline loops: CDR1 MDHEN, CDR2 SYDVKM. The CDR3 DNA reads TGTGCCAGCAGCCCTCACATGGACAGGGTGGAGACCCAGTACTTC. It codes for CASSPHMDRVETQYF.

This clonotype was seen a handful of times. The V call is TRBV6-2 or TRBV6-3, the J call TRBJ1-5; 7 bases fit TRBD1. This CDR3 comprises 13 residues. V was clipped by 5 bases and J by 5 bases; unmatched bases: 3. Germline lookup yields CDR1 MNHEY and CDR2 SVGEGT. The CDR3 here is CASSTQGDQPQHF. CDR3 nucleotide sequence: TGTGCCAGCAGTACCCAGGGGGATCAGCCCCAGCATTTT.

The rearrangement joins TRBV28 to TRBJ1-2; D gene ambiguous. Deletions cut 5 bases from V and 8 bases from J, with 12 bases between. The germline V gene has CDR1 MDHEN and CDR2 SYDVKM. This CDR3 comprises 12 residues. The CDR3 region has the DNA TGTGCCAGCAGTACTCAGGTCGAAGGCTACACCTTC. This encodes CASSTQVEGYTF.

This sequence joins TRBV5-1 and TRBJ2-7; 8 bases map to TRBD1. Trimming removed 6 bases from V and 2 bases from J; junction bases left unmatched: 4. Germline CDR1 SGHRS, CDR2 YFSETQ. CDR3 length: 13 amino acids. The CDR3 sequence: CASTGQATYEQYF. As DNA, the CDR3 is TGCGCCAGCACGGGACAGGCCACCTACGAGCAGTACTTC.

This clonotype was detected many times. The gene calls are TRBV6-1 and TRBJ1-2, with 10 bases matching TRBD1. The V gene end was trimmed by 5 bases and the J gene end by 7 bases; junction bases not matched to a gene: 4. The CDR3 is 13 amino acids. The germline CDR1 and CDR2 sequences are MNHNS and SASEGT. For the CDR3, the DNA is TGTGCCAGCAGTCGACAGGGGGCAGGTGGCTACACCTTC. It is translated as CASSRQGAGGYTF.

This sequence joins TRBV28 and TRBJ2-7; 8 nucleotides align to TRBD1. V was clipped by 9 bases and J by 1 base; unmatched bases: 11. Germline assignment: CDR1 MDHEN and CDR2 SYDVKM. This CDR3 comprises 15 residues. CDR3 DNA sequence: TGTGCCAGTACGTTACAGGGGGGCCGTTCCTACGAGCAGTACTTC. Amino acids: CASTLQGGRSYEQYF. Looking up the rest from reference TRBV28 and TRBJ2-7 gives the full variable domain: DVKVTQSSRYLVKRTGEKVFLECVQDMDHENMFWYRQDPGLGLRLIYFSYDVKMKEKGDIPEGYSVSREKKERFSLILESASTNQTSMYLCASTLQGGRSYEQYFGPGTRLTVT.

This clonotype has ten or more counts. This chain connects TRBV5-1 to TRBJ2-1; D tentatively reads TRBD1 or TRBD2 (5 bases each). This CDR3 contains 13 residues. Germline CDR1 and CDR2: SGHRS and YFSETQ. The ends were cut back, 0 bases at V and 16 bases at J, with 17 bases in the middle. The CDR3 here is CASSLGSGARRFF. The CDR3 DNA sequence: TGCGCCAGCAGCTTGGGGTCCGGGGCGCGTCGATTCTTC.

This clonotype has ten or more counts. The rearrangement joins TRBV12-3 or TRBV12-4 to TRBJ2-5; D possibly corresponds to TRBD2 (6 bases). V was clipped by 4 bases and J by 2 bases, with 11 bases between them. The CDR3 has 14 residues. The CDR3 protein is CASSSRRGQETQYF. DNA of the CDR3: TGTGCCAGCAGTTCCCGTCGGGGGCAAGAGACCCAGTACTTC.

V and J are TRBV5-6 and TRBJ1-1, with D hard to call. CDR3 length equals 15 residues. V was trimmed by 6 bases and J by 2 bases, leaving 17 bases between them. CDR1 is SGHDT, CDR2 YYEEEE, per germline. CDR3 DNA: TGTGCCAGCACTGTAGGGTCGGGCGGAAACACTGAAGCTTTCTTT. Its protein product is CASTVGSGGNTEAFF.

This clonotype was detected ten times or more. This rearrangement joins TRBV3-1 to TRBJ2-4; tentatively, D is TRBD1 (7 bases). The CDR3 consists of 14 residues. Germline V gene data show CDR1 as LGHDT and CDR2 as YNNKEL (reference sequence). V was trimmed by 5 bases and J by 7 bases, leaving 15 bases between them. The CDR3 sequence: CASSYRGGGNIQYF. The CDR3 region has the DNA TGTGCCAGCAGCTACAGGGGCGGAGGGAACATTCAGTACTTC.

The CDR3 bases are TGCGCCAGCAGTCGGGACAGGGGGTCTTTATACAATGAGCAGTTCTTC. It encodes CASSRDRGSLYNEQFF. The chain links TRBV5-1 to TRBJ2-1; 11 bases match TRBD1. After removal of 5 bases from V and 4 bases from J, the junction contained 8 bases not matched to a gene. CDR1 and CDR2 from the germline V gene are SGHRS and YFSETQ. CDR3 length: 16 amino acids.

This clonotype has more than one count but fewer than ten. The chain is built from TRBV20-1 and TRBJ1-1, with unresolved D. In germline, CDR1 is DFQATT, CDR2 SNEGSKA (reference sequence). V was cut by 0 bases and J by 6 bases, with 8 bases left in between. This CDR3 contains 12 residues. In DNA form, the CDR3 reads TGCAGTGCTAGAGATCGACACCCTGAAGCTTTCTTT. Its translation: CSARDRHPEAFF.

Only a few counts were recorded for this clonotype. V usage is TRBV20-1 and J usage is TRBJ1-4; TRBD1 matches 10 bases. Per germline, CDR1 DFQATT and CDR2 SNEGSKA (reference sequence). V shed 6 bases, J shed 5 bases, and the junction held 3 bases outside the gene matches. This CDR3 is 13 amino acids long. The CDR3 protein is CSARGQGNEKLFF. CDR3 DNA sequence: TGCAGTGCCAGGGGACAGGGGAATGAAAAACTGTTTTTT.

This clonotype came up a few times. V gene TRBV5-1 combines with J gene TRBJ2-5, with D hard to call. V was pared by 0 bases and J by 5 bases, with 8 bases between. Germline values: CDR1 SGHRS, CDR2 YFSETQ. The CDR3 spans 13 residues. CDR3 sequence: CASSLVLLETQYF. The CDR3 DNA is TGCGCCAGCAGCTTGGTTTTGTTGGAGACCCAGTACTTC.

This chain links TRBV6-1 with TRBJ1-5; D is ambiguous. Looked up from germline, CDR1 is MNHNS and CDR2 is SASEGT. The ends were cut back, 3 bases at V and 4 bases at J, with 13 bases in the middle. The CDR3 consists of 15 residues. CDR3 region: CASSDVGERNQPQHF. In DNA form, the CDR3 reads TGTGCCAGCAGTGATGTGGGTGAGCGGAATCAGCCCCAGCATTTT.

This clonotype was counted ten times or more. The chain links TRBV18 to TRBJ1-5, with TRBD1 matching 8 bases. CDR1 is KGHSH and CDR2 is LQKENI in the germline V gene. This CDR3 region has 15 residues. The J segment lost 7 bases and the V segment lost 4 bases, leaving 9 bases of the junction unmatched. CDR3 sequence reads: CASSQASGGRQPQHF. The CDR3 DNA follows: TGTGCCAGCTCACAGGCATCAGGGGGCAGGCAGCCCCAGCATTTT.